Here is one TCR beta chain with its context. Its specificity is not known. These data come from a study of post-analysis software for immune sequencing data. The study's findings and limits: Five TRBV segments, including TRBV5-6, TRBV5-1 and TRBV20-1, were more frequent in patients than controls.

Germline values: CDR1 SQVTM, CDR2 ANQGSEA. The CDR3 spans 16 residues. V dropped 4 bases and J dropped 0; count of bases not matched to a gene: 4. The TCR beta cDNA libraries carried unique molecular identifiers. TCRdb reprocessed the PCR reads with MiXCR, giving one entry per CDR3 protein. Among 600,000 to 750,000 distinct CDR3 sequences listed, approximately 59% were seen once. The clonotype comes from a girl aged 2-10 years with multiple sclerosis. Sequencing was done on a sample of blood. This chain links TRBV29-1 with TRBJ2-3; 13 nucleotides match TRBD2. The CDR3 loop is CSVVTSGGASTDTQYF. The CDR3 DNA sequence: TGCAGCGTTGTTACTAGCGGGGGGGCTAGCACAGATACGCAGTATTTT.